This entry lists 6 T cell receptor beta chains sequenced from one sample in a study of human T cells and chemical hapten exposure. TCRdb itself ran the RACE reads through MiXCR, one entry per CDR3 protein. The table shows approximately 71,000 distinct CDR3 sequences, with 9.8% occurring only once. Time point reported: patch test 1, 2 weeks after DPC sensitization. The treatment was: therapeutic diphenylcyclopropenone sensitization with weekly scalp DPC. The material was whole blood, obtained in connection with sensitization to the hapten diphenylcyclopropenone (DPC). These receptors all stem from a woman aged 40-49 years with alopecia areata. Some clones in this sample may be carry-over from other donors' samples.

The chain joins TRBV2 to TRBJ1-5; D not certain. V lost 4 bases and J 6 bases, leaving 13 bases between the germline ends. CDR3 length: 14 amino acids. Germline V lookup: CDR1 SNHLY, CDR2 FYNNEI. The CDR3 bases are TGTGCCAGCAGTGCTTACCCGCTCATTCAGCCCCAGCATTTT. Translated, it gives CASSAYPLIQPQHF. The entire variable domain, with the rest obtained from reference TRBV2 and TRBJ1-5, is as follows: EPEVTQTPSHQVTQMGQEVILRCVPISNHLYFYWYRQILGQKVEFLVSFYNNEISEKSEIFDDQFSVERPDGSNFTLKIRSTKLEDSAMYFCASSAYPLIQPQHFGDGTRLSIL.

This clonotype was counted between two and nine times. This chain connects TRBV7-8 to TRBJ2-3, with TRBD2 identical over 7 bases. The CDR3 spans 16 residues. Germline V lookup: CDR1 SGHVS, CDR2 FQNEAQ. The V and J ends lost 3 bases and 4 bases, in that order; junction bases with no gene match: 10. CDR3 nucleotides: TGTGCCAGCAGCTTTTCTAAGCTAGCGGTCCCAGATACGCAGTATTTT. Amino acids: CASSFSKLAVPDTQYF.

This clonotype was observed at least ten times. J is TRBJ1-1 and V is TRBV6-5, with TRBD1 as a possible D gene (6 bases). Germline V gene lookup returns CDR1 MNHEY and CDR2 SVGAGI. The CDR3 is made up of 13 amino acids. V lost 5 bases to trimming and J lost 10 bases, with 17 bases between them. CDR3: CASSGRGPRRAFF. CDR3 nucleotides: TGTGCCAGCAGTGGCAGGGGTCCGAGGCGAGCTTTCTTT.

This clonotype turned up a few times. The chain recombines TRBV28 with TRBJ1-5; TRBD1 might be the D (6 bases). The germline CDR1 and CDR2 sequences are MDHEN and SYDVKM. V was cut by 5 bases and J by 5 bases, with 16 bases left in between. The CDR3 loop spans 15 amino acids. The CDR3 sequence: CASSLRRGGHQPQHF. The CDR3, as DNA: TGTGCCAGCAGTCTCCGTCGGGGGGGCCATCAGCCCCAGCATTTT.

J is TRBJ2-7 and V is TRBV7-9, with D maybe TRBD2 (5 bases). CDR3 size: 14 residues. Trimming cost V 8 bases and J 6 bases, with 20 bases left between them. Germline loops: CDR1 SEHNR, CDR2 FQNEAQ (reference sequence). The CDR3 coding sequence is TGTGCCAGCCTCGGACCTACTAGTGCTGGCGAGCAGTACTTC. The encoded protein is CASLGPTSAGEQYF.

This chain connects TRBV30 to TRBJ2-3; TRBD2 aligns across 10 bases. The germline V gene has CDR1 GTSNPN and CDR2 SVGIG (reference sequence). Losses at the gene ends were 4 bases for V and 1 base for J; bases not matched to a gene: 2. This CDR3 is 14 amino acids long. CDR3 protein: CAWNSGGRTDTQYF. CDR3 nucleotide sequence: TGTGCCTGGAATAGCGGGGGGCGCACAGATACGCAGTATTTT. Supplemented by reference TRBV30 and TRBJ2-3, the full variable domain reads SQTIHQWPATLVQPVGSPLSLECTVEGTSNPNLYWYRQAAGRGLQLLFYSVGIGQISSEVPQNLSASRPQDRQFILSSKKLLLSDSGFYLCAWNSGGRTDTQYFGPGTRLTVL.